These 5 T cell receptor beta chains share one sample of origin, sequenced in a study of metastatic and nonmetastatic thyroid tumors. Patients were all untreated before their thyroid surgery. With MiXCR, TCRdb called clones anew from the PCR reads. Of over 65,000 clones in the sample, under 15% were seen once. The sample comprised tumor tissue. These receptors originate from a female donor with papillary thyroid cancer or a benign thyroid nodule (not recorded which). Some clones in this sample may be carry-over from other donors' samples.

Regarding this clone: The junction differs from germline at one of its ends, possibly a read error. The chain employs TRBV19 and TRBJ2-2; D unresolved. The V gene's germline CDR1 is LNHDA and CDR2 SQIVND (reference sequence). The CDR3 loop spans 13 amino acids. The CDR3 protein is CASSIDNTGELFF. The DNA for the CDR3 is TGTGCCAGTAGTATAGATAACACAGGGGAGCTGTTTTTT.

In its sample, this clone was seen many times. V is TRBV30 and J is TRBJ1-6, with D possibly TRBD1 on 6 matching bases. V was cut by 3 bases and J by 7 bases, with 19 bases left in between. CDR1 and CDR2 from the germline V gene are GTSNPN and SVGIG (reference sequence). The CDR3 totals 16 residues. The CDR3, as DNA: TGTGCCTGGAGAGCCCAGGGGCAGGGGATGAATTCACCCCTCCACTTT. Residues: CAWRAQGQGMNSPLHF.

This clone has only a few counts. The chain combines TRBV12-5 with TRBJ2-7, with D perhaps TRBD1 (6 bases). The CDR3 loop spans 15 amino acids. V lost 6 bases and J 3 bases, leaving 18 bases between the germline ends. In germline, CDR1 is LGHNT, CDR2 FRNRAP. The chain's CDR3 is CASGAGVTISYEQYF. The CDR3 nucleotides read TGTGCTAGTGGGGCAGGGGTGACCATAAGCTACGAGCAGTACTTC.

By sample share, this clone is medium-sized. This chain connects TRBV12-3 or TRBV12-4 to TRBJ2-1; D gene ambiguous. The CDR3 has 15 residues. With 0 bases removed from V and 3 bases from J, the gap between germline ends came to 9 bases. CDR3 sequence reads: CASSLALGIYNEQFF. CDR3 in DNA: TGTGCCAGCAGTTTAGCTCTAGGGATCTACAATGAGCAGTTCTTC.

This clone was detected many times. This chain joins TRBV7-9 and TRBJ2-2; no clear D. The CDR3 runs to 15 residues. The V gene's germline CDR1 is SEHNR and CDR2 FQNEAQ (reference sequence). V gave up 5 bases and J gave up 3 bases, with 13 bases separating them. The chain's CDR3 is CASSATGGYTGELFF. The DNA of the CDR3 is TGTGCCAGCAGCGCCACGGGCGGCTACACCGGGGAGCTGTTTTTT.